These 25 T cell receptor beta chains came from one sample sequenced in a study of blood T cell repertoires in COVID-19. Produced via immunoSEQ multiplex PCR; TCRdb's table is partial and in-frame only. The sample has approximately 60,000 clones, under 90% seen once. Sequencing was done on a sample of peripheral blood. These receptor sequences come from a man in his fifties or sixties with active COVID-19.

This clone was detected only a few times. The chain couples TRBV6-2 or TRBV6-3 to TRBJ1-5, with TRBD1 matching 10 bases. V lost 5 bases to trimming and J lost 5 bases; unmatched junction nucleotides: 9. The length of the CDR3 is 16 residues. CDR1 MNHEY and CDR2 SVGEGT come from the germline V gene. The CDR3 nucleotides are TGTGCCAGCAGTAGACAAGGGACAGGGGCCGATCAGCCCCAGCATTTT. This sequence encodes CASSRQGTGADQPQHF.

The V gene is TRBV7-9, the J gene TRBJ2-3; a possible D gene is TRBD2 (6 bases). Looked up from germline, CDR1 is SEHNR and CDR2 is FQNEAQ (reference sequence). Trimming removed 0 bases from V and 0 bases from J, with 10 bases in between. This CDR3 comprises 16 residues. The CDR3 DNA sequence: TGTGCCAGCAGCTTAGCGCAGGCGGGGAGCACAGATACGCAGTATTTT. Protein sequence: CASSLAQAGSTDTQYF.

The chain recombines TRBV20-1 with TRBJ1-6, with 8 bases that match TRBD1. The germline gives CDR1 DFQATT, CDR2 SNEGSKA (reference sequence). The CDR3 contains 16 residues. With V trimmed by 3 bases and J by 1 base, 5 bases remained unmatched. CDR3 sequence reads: CSASRTGGSYNSPLHF. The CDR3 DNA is TGCAGTGCTAGTCGAACAGGGGGATCCTATAATTCACCCCTCCACTTT.

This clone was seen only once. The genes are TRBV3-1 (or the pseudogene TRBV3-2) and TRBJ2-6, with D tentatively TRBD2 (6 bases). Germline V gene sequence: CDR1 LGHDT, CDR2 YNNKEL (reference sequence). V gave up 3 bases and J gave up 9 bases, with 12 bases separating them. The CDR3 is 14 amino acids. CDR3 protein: CASSQGLLGNVLTF. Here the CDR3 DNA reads TGTGCCAGCAGCCAGGGACTTTTAGGCAACGTCCTGACTTTC.

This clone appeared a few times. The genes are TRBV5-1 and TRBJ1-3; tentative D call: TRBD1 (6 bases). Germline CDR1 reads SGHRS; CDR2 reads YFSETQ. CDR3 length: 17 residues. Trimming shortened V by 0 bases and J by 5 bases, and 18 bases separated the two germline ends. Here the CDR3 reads CASSLAGSVTGRNTIYF. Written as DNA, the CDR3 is TGCGCCAGCAGCTTGGCCGGCTCTGTTACAGGGAGAAACACCATATATTTT.

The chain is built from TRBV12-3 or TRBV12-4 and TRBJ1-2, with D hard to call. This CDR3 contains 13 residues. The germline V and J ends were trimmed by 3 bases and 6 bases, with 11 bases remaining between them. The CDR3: CASSFSSGNGYTF. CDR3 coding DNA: TGTGCCAGCAGTTTTTCTTCGGGGAATGGCTACACCTTC.

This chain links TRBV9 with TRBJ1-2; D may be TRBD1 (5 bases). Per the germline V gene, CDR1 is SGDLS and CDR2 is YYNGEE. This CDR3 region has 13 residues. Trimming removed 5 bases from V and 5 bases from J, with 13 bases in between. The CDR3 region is CASRTAQGYGYTF. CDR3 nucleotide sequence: TGTGCCAGCAGAACGGCGCAGGGTTATGGCTACACCTTC.

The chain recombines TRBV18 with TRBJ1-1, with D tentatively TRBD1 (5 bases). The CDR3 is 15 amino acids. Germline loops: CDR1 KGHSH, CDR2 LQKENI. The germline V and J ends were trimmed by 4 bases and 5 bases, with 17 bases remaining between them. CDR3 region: CASSLPGFIGTEAFF. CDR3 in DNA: TGTGCCAGCTCACTCCCAGGGTTTATAGGGACTGAAGCTTTCTTT.

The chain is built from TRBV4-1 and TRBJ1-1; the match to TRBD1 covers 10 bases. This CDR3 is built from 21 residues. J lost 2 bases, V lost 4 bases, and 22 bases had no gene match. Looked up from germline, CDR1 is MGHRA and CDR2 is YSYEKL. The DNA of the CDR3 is TGCGCCAGCAGCCCCTCGGGCCCAGACAGGGGGCGAGGACCCACCAACACTGAAGCTTTCTTT. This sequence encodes CASSPSGPDRGRGPTNTEAFF.

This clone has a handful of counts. The CDR3 DNA reads as TGTGCCAGCAGCGCCGTATCCCGGACAGGGGGAACTGAAGCTTTCTTT. As protein: CASSAVSRTGGTEAFF. The genes are TRBV9 and TRBJ1-1; 10 bases fit TRBD1. This CDR3 region has 16 residues. CDR1 is SGDLS, CDR2 YYNGEE, per germline. With 3 bases clipped from V and 5 bases from J, the junction kept 10 bases outside the gene matches.

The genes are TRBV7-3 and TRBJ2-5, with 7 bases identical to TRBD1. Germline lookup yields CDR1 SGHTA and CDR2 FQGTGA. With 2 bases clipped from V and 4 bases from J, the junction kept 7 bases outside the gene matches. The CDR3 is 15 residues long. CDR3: CASSLERGRVETQYF. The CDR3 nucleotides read TGTGCCAGCAGCTTAGAAAGGGGGCGCGTAGAGACCCAGTACTTC.

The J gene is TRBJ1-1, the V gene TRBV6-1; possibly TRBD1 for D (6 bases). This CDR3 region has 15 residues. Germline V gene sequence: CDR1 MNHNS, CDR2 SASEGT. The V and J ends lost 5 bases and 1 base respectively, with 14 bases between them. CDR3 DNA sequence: TGTGCCAGCAGTCACCCCCAGGGGCCGAACACTGAAGCTTTCTTT. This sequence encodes CASSHPQGPNTEAFF.

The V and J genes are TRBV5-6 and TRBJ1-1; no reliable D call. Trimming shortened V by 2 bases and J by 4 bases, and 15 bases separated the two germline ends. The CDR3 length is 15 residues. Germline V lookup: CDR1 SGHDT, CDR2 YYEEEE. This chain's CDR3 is CASSLREHGGTEAFF. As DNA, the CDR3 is TGTGCCAGCAGCTTAAGGGAACACGGAGGCACTGAAGCTTTCTTT.

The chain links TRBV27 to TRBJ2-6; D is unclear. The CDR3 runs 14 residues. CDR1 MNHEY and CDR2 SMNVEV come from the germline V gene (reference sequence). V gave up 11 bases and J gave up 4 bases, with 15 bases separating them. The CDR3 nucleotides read TGTGCCGTTGGGCAGGCGAGAGGGGCCAACGTCCTGACTTTC. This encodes CAVGQARGANVLTF. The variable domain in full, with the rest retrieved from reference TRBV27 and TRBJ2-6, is EAQVTQNPRYLITVTGKKLTVTCSQNMNHEYMSWYRQDPGLGLRQIYYSMNVEVTDKGDVPEGYKVSRKEKRNFPLILESPSPNQTSLYFCAVGQARGANVLTFGAGSRLTVL.

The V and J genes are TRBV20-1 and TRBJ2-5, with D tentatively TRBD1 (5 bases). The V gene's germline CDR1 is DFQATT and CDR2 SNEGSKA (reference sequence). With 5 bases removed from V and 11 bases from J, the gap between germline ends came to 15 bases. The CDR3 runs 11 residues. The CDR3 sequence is CSAVQGAWQYF. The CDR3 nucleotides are TGCAGTGCTGTCCAGGGTGCCTGGCAGTACTTC.

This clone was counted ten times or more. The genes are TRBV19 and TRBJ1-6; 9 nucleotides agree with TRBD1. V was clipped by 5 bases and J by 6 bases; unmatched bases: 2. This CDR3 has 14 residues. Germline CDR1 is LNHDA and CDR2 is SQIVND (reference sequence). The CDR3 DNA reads TGTGCCAGTAGTGACAGGGGGTCTAATTCACCCCTCCACTTT. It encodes CASSDRGSNSPLHF.

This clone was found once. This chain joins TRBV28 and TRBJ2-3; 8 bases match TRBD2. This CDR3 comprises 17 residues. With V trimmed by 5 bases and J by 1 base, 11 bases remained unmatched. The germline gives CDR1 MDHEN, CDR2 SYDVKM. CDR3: CASSLSGRAGGTDTQYF. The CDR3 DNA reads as TGTGCCAGCAGTCTGTCCGGGAGGGCCGGGGGCACAGATACGCAGTATTTT.

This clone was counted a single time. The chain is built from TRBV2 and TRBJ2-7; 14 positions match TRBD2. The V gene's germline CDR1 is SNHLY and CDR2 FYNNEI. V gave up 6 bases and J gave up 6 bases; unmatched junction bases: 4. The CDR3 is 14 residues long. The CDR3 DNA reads TGTGCCAGCAGGGCGGGGACTAGCGGGGGCGAGCAGTACTTC. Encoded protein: CASRAGTSGGEQYF.

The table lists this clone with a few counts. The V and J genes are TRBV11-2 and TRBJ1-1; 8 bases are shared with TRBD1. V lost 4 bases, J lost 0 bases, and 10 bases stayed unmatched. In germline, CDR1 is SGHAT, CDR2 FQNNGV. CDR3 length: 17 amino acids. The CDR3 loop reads CASSWGPDRGMNTEAFF. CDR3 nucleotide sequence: TGTGCCAGCAGCTGGGGACCAGACAGGGGCATGAACACTGAAGCTTTCTTT. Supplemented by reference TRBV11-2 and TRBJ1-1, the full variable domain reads EAGVAQSPRYKIIEKRQSVAFWCNPISGHATLYWYQQILGQGPKLLIQFQNNGVVDDSQLPKDRFSAERLKGVDSTLKIQPAKLEDSAVYLCASSWGPDRGMNTEAFFGQGTRLTVV.

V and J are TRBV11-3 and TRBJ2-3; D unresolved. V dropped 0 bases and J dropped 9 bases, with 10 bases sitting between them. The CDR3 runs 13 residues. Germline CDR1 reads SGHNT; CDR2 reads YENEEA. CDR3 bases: TGTGCCAGCAGCTTAGAACTAACCGGAACGCAGTATTTT. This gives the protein CASSLELTGTQYF.

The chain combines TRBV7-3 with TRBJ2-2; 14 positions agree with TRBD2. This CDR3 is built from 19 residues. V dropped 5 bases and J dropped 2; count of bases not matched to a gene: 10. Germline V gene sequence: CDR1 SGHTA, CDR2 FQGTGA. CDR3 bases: TGTGCCAGCAGCCAAGGGACTAGCGGGGGCGGGATCAACACCGGGGAGCTGTTTTTT. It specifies CASSQGTSGGGINTGELFF. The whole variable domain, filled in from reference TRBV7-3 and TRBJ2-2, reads GAGVSQTPSNKVTEKGKYVELRCDPISGHTALYWYRQSLGQGPEFLIYFQGTGAADDSGLPNDRFFAVRPEGSVSTLKIQRTERGDSAVYLCASSQGTSGGGINTGELFFGEGSRLTVL.

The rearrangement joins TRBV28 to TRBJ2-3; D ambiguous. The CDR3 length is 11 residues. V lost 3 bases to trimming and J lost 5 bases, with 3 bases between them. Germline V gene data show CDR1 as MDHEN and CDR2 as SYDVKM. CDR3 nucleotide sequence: TGTGCCAGCAGTTTCATAGATACGCAGTATTTT. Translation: CASSFIDTQYF.

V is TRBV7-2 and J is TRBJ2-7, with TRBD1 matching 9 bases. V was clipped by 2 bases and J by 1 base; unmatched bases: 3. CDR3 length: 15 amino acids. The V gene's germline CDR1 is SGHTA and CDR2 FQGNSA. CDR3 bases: TGTGCCAGCAGCTTAAGTGGACAGGGGTCCTACGAGCAGTACTTC. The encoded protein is CASSLSGQGSYEQYF.

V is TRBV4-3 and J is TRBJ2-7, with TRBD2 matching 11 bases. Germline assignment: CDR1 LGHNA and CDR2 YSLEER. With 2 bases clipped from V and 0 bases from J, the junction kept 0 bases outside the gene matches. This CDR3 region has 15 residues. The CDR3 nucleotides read TGCGCCAGCAGCCAAACTAGCGGGAGCTCCTACGAGCAGTACTTC. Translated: CASSQTSGSSYEQYF.

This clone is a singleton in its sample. CDR3 region: CASSQESQYGYTF. CDR3 nucleotide sequence: TGCGCCAGCAGCCAAGAAAGTCAGTATGGCTACACCTTC. The chain has TRBV4-1 and TRBJ1-2; D remains unclear. V gave up 0 bases and J gave up 5 bases, with 7 bases separating them. The CDR3 totals 13 residues. The germline V gene encodes CDR1 MGHRA and CDR2 YSYEKL.